The 2 T cell receptor beta chains in this list originate from one sample, sequenced in a study of OX40 agonist ivuxolimab in advanced cancers. Repertoires were generated with immunoSEQ multiplex PCR, while TCRdb's copy carries only in-frame clones and drops some. Seen here are 27,000 or so clones, 84% observed once, and the top ten hold 20% to 25%. Specimen: CD4+ or CD8+ T cells sorted from blood, collected in a trial of the OX40 agonist ivuxolimab. These receptor sequences come from an adult with an advanced solid tumor such as melanoma, head and neck, liver or kidney cancer.

CDR3 sequence (DNA): TGTGCCATCACCCGGGTCCTAGCGGGAGCTACAGATACGCAGTATTTT. Translated: CAITRVLAGATDTQYF. The chain employs TRBV10-3 and TRBJ2-3; the match to TRBD2 covers 10 bases. Trimming at V came to 7 bases and at J to 3 bases, leaving 10 bases not matched to a gene. Germline V gene data show CDR1 as ENHRY and CDR2 as SYGVKD. The CDR3 is 16 amino acids.

V usage is TRBV5-4 and J usage is TRBJ2-7, with unresolved D. Germline V gives CDR1 SGHNT, CDR2 YYREEE (reference sequence). This CDR3 region has 15 residues. The V gene lost 4 bases and the J gene lost 2 bases, with 16 bases spanning the gap. This CDR3 is CASSQDGLETYEQYF. In DNA, the CDR3 is TGTGCCAGCAGCCAAGATGGGCTCGAGACCTACGAGCAGTACTTC.